What follows describes a single T cell receptor (beta chain). This clone was detected a few times. There is no known antigen for this receptor. Nothing much larger sits one base from this clone, and base qualities are not available. Clipping removes 1 base from V and 2 bases from J, with 4 as the unmatched junction base count. The CDR1 and CDR2 encoded by the germline V gene are SGHAT and FQNNGV. The CDR3, cysteine through phenylalanine, is 15 amino acids long. The retained sequence is limited to the CDR3, 45 bases, with the frame set at the first base. The library relied on the immunoSEQ multiplex PCR assay. RNA was extracted from all samples and reverse transcribed into cDNA as template for TCR sequencing. First-strand cDNA was synthesized using SuperScript III with a 2:1 mix of oligo-dT and random hexamers. A synthetic immune receptor repertoire was used to assess amplification bias, and residual bias was removed computationally. The study's processing was this. Raw reads were preprocessed to remove errors, and CDR3 was defined by IMGT conventions from the conserved cysteine to phenylalanine. To get clonality, Shannon entropy was normalized by log2 of the number of productive unique TCRs and the result was subtracted from 1. Whether scalp clones were CD4 or CD8 was inferred by matching scalp TCRbeta sequences against CD4 and CD8 repertoires sorted from blood. Not all clones reach the TCRdb copy of this immuneACCESS table, which keeps in-frame sequences only. Checked studies attribute under half of the gap to unresolved V genes and leave the rest unexplained. V and J calls and clone size follow that table, whereas D and trimming were derived from the DNA. The sample contains 150,000 to 200,000 clones, roughly 58% of them found a single time. Around 15% of the sample is in the top ten clones.

This sample is drawn from a study of CD8+ T cells in alopecia areata (dated by TCRdb to about 2018). Background for the entire study: Treated patients were enrolled in an open-label pilot trial of oral tofacitinib, 5 to 10 mg twice daily, for moderate-to-severe alopecia areata. Tofacitinib was administered for 6 to 18 months, and 6 months of follow-up off drug were then conducted to assess delayed response and recurrence. For the treated patients, the SALT score, which quantifies what percentage of scalp surface area is affected, served as the measure of disease severity. To study T cell clonal expansion in alopecia areata, the researchers applied high-throughput TCRbeta sequencing to both the C3H/HeJ mouse model and human patients. Scalp tissue and sorted CD4+ and CD8+ peripheral blood T cells from patchy and totalis/universalis alopecia areata patients and from healthy controls were covered by human TCRbeta sequencing. Biopsies were taken from tofacitinib-treated patients at baseline and at 4 and 24 weeks of treatment, and a later scalp biopsy was taken in several of the tofacitinib-treated patients. Scalp clonality was compared across normal scalp (n=4), patchy alopecia areata scalp (n=8), and alopecia totalis/universalis scalp (n=8). RNA was obtained with the PAXgene miRNA kit for fixed scalp, the miRNeasy kit for PBMCs, and the RNeasy kit for mouse skin. Amplification of TCRbeta CDR3 regions was done by immunoSEQ multiplex PCR using 35 Vbeta forward primers and 13 Jbeta reverse primers. What the work shows at the level of the full study, not this receptor alone: Scalp clonality and the number of expanded CD8+ clones among the top 100 scalp clones were significantly decreased by tofacitinib. Scalp TCR repertoire analysis is complicated because resident alphabeta T cells in normal human skin are also sequenced, whereas mouse skin is dominated by gammadelta T cells. Many expanded lesional clones were found to persist in scalp and blood during tofacitinib treatment, and relapse after treatment cessation may be partly explained by this persistence. The treated cohort was small, with a single nonresponder, so links between baseline CD8+ expansion and response need larger studies. Lesional scalp, especially in alopecia totalis/universalis, showed higher clonality and more expanded CD8+ clones than normal scalp, suggesting antigenic drive. Shared TCR sequences between patients were less evident than in mice, which may be partly attributable to HLA diversity in the patient population.

The treatment or condition label for this specimen denotes: oral pan-JAK inhibitor, 5-10 mg twice daily. Lesional scalp punch biopsies and peripheral blood were obtained from alopecia areata patients. PBMCs were separated by density centrifugation and stained for CD3, CD4 and CD8, after which CD4+ and CD8+ T cells were sorted on a FACSAria. This TCR was recovered from a human donor with alopecia areata. The receptor chain draws on TRBV11-2 and TRBJ2-5; TRBD1 agrees with 7 junctional bases. Sequenced material: CD4+ T cells sorted from blood, taken between weeks 55 and 65, from a patient treated with tofacitinib. The CDR3 sequence is CASSLVRTGQETQYF. The DNA sequence is given as TGTGCCAGCAGCTTAGTCCGGACAGGACAAGAGACCCAGTACTTC.